This TCR beta chain stems from a study of spatial heterogeneity in lung cancer. This clonotype has a handful of counts. Time point here: sample taken at primary tumor resection. Tumor, nontumor lung or frozen PBMC supplied whole RNA that was sequenced unsorted. TCRdb analysed the 5' RACE reads with MiXCR anew, one entry per CDR3 protein. There are around 60,000 distinct CDR3 sequences in the sample; 7% to 10% occur only once, and about 16% lies in the top ten. The sequence was obtained from a female donor with early-stage non-small cell lung cancer. This specimen consisted of PBMCs, obtained at surgery.

CDR3 nucleotides: TGTGCCACTAAACTAGCGGAGAGCCCCTACAATGAGCAGTTCTTC. Translated: CATKLAESPYNEQFF. The chain is built from TRBV15 and TRBJ2-1, with 8 bases aligning to TRBD2. From germline, CDR1 is LNHNV and CDR2 YYDKDF (reference sequence). V lost 9 bases, J lost 2 bases, and 9 bases stayed unmatched. The CDR3 is made up of 15 amino acids.